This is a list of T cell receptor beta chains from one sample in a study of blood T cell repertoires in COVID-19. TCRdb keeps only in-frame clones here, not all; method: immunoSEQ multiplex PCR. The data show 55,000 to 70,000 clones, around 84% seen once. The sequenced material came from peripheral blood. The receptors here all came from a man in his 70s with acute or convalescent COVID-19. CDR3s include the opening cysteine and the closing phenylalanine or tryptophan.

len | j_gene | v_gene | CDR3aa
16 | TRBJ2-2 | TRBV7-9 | CASSGKGRGLTGELFF
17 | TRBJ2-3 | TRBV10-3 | CAISESSGSGHTDTQYF
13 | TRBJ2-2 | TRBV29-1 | CSVVKTPRGELFF
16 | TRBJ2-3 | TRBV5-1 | CASSLSGDEVTDTQYF
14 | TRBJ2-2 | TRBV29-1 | CSVGQGDKTGELFF
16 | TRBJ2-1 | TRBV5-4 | CASSPAGGPSYNEQFF
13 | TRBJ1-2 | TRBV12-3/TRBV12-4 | CASSLKQGGGYTF
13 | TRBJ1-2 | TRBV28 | CASRYPGTGGYTF
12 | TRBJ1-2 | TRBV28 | CASNRADYGYTF
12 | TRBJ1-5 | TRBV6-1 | CASSDAGRPQHF
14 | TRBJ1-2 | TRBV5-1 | CASSSDGGNYGYTF